This T cell receptor (beta chain) is from a study of blood T cell repertoires in COVID-19. Overall study context: The United States, Italy and Spain supplied acute and convalescent COVID-19 samples.

How the authors handled the data: Estimates of nucleated cell counts were drawn from the amplification of reference gene primers. Here immunoSEQ multiplex PCR was the method, and the copy in TCRdb shows in-frame clones only, minus some. The D gene and trimming were derived from the DNA, and the V and J assignments and clone size from that table. The repertoire holds approximately 60,000 clones, less than 85% seen once, with approximately 18% in the top ten. The sample holds one count of this clone. Material for sequencing was peripheral blood. This clonotype originated in a man between 60 and 75 years old with acute or convalescent COVID-19.

In nucleotides, the CDR3 is TGTGCCAGCAGTGAACTCGGCCAGGTGCCGTATGGCTACACCTTC. This encodes CASSELGQVPYGYTF. V and J are TRBV25-1 and TRBJ1-2, with D unresolved. Trimming cost V 2 bases and J 5 bases, with 15 bases left between them. This CDR3 is built from 15 residues. Germline assignment: CDR1 MGHDK and CDR2 SYGVNS.